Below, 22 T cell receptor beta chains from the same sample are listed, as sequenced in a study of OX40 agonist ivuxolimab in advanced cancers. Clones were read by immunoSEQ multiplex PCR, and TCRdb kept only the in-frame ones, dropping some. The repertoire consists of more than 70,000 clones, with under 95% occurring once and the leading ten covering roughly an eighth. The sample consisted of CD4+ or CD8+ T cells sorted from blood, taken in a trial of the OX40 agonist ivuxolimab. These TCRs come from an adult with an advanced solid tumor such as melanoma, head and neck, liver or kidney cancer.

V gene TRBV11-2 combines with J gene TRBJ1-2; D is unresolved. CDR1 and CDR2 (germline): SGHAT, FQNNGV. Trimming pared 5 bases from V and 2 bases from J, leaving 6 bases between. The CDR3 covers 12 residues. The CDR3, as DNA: TGTGCCAGCAGCGACACGAACTATGGCTACACCTTC. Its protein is CASSDTNYGYTF.

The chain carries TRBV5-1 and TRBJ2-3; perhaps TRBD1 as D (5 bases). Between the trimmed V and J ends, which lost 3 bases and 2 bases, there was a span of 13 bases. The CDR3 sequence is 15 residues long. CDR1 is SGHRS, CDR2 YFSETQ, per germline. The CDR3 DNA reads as TGCGCCAGCAGCTGGGTTGACAGAATCACAGATACGCAGTATTTT. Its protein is CASSWVDRITDTQYF.

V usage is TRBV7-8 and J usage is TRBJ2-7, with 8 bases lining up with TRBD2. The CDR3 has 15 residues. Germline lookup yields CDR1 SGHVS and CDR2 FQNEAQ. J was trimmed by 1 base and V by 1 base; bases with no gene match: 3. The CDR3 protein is CASSLELAASYEQYF. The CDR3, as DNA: TGTGCCAGCAGCTTAGAACTAGCGGCTTCCTACGAGCAGTACTTC. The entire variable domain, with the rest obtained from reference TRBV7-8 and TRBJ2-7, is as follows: GAGVSQSPRYKVAKRGQDVALRCDPISGHVSLFWYQQALGQGPEFLTYFQNEAQLDKSGLPSDRFFAERPEGSVSTLKIQRTQQEDSAVYLCASSLELAASYEQYFGPGTRLTVT.

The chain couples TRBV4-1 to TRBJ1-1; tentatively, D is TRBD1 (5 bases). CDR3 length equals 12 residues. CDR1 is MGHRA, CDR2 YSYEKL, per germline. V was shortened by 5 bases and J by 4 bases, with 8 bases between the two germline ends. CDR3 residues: CASSYGGTEAFF. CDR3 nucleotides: TGCGCCAGCAGCTACGGGGGCACTGAAGCTTTCTTT.

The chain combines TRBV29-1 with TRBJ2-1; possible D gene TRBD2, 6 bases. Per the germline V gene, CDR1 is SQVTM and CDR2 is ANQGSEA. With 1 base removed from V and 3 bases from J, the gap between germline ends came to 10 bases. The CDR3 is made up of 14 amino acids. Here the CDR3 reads CSVEAGEIYNEQFF. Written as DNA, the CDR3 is TGCAGCGTTGAAGCGGGGGAGATCTACAATGAGCAGTTCTTC.

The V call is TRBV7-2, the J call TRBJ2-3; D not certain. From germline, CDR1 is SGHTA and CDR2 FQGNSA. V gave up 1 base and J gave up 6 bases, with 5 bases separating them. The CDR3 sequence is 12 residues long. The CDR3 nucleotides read TGTGCCAGCAGCTTAGGAGCGGATACGCAGTATTTT. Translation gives CASSLGADTQYF.

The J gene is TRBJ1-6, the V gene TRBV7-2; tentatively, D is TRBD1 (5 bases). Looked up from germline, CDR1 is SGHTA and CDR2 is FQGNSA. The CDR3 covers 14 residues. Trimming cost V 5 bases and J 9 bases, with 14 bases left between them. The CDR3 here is CASSDWQGGSPLHF. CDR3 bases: TGTGCCAGCAGCGACTGGCAGGGTGGTTCACCCCTCCACTTT.

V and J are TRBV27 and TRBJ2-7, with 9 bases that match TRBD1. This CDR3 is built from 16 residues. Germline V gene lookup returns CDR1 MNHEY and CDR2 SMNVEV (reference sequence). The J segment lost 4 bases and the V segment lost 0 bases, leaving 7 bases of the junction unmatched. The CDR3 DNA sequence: TGTGCCAGCAGTTTATCGATGGGGACAGGGAGGTACGAGCAGTACTTC. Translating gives CASSLSMGTGRYEQYF.

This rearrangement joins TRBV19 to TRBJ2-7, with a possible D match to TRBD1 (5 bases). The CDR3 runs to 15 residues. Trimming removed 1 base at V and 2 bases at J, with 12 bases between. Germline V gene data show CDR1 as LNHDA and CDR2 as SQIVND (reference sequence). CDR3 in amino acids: CASSIGGASTYEQYF. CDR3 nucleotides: TGTGCCAGTAGTATAGGGGGCGCGTCGACCTACGAGCAGTACTTC.

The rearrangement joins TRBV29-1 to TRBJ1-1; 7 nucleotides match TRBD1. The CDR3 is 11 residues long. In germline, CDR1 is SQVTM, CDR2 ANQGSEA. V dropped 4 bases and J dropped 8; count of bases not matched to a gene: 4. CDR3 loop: CSVAGGLEAFF. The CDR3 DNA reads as TGCAGCGTTGCAGGGGGTCTGGAAGCTTTCTTT.

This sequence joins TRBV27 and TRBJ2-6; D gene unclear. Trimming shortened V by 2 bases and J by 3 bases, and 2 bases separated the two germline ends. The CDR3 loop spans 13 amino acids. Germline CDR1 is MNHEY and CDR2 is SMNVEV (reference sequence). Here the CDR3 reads CASSLGGANVLTF. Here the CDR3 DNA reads TGTGCCAGCAGTTTAGGTGGGGCCAACGTCCTGACTTTC.

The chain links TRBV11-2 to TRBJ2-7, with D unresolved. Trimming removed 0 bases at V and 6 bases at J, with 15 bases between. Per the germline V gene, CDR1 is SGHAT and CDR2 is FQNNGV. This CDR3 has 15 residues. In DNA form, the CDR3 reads TGTGCCAGCAGCTTAGAGGCCCTCCCCTTAGGCGAGCAGTACTTC. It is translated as CASSLEALPLGEQYF.

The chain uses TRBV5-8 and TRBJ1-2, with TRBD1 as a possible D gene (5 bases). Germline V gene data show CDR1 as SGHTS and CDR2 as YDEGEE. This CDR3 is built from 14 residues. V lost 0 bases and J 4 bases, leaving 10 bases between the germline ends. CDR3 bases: TGTGCCAGCAGCTTGGTGGGGGGTACCTATGGCTACACCTTC. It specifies CASSLVGGTYGYTF. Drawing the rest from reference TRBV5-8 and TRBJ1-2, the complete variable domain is EAGVTQSPTHLIKTRGQQATLRCSPISGHTSVYWYQQALGLGLQFLLWYDEGEERNRGNFPPRFSGRQFPNYSSELNVNALELEDSALYLCASSLVGGTYGYTFGSGTRLTVV.

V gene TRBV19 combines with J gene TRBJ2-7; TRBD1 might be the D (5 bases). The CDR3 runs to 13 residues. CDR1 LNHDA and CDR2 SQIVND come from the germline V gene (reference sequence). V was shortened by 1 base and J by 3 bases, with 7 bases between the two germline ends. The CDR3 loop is CASSIGGGYEQYF. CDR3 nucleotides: TGTGCCAGTAGTATAGGGGGCGGCTACGAGCAGTACTTC.

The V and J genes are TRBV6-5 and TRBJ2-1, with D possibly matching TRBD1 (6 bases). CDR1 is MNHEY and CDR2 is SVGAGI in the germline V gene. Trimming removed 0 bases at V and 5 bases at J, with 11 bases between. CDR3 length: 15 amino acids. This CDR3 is CASSYSKGDNNEQFF. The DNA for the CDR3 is TGTGCCAGCAGTTACTCGAAGGGGGACAACAATGAGCAGTTCTTC.

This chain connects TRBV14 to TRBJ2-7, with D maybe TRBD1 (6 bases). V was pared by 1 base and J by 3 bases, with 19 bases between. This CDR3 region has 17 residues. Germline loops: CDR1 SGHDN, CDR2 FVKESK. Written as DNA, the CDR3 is TGTGCCAGCAGCCAAGGAACAGGGCAGGACCTCCTCTACGAGCAGTACTTC. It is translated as CASSQGTGQDLLYEQYF.

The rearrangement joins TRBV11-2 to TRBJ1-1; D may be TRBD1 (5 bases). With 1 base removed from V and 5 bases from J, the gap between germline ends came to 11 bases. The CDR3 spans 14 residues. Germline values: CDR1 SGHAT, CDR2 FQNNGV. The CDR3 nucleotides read TGTGCCAGCAGCTTAGTTCCGACAGCTACTGAAGCTTTCTTT. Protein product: CASSLVPTATEAFF.

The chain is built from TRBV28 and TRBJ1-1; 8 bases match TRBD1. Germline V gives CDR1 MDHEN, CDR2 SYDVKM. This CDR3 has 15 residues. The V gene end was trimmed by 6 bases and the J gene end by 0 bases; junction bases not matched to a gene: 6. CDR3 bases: TGTGCCAGCAGACCCCGGGACAGGATGAACACTGAAGCTTTCTTT. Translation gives CASRPRDRMNTEAFF. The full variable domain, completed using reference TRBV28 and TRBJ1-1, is DVKVTQSSRYLVKRTGEKVFLECVQDMDHENMFWYRQDPGLGLRLIYFSYDVKMKEKGDIPEGYSVSREKKERFSLILESASTNQTSMYLCASRPRDRMNTEAFFGQGTRLTVV.

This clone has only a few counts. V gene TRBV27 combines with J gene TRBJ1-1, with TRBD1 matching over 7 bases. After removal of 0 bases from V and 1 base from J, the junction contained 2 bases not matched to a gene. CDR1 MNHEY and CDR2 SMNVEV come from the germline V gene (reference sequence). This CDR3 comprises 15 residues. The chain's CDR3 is CASSLSQGPNTEAFF. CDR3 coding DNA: TGTGCCAGCAGTTTATCACAGGGGCCGAACACTGAAGCTTTCTTT.

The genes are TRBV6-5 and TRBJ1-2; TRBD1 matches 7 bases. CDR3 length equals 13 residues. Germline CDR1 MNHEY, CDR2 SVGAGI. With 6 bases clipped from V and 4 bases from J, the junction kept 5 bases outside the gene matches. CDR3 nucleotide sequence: TGTGCCAGCAGCCTGGGACAGAGCTATGGCTACACCTTC. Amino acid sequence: CASSLGQSYGYTF.

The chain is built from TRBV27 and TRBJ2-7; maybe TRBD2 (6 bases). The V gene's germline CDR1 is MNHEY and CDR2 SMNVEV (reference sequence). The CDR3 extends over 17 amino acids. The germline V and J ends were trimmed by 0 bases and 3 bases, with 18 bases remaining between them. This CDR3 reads CASSLSTPASVNYEQYF. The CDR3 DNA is TGTGCCAGCAGTTTATCGACCCCAGCTAGCGTAAACTACGAGCAGTACTTC.

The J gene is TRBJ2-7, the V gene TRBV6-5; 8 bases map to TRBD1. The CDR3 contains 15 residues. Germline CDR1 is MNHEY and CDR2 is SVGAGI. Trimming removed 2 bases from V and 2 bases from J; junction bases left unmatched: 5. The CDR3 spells CASSYRQGSTYEQYF. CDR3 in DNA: TGTGCCAGCAGTTACCGACAGGGGAGTACCTACGAGCAGTACTTC.